The clone carrying this T cell receptor beta chain has only a few counts. This sample is part of a study of TIL therapy for anti-PD-1-resistant metastatic lung cancer. As for the study in general: Median tumor PD-L1 proportion score was 6%.

Time point defined: pre-treatment sample, taken before nivolumab and TIL therapy. The tumor samples were excised metastases, mostly pleural nodules or supraclavicular lymph nodes. This CDR3 region has 17 residues. Germline V gene lookup returns CDR1 SGHVS and CDR2 FQNEAQ. Between the trimmed V and J ends, which lost 5 bases and 0 bases, there was a span of 17 bases. Sequencing used immunoSEQ v3. Clones were read by immunoSEQ multiplex PCR, and TCRdb kept only the in-frame ones, dropping some. Of some 90,000 clones in the sample, under 70% were seen once. The chain employs TRBV7-8 and TRBJ1-5, with D perhaps matching TRBD1 (6 bases). The material was tumor tissue, obtained at baseline. This TCR was recovered from a person between 30 and 79 years old with non-small cell lung cancer. As DNA, the CDR3 is TGTGCCAGCAGCATAACCAACAGGGAGTATAGCAATCAGCCCCAGCATTTT. Translating it yields CASSITNREYSNQPQHF.